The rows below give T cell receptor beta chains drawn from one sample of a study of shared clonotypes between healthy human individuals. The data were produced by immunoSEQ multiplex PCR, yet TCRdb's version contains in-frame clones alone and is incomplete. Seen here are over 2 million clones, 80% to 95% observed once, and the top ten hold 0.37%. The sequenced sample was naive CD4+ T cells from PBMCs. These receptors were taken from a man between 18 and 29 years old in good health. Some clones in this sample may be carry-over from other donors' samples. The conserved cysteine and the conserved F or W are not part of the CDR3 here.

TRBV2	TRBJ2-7	ASSVNPSYEQY
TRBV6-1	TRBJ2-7	ASSTRRGSYEQY
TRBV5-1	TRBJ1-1	ASSPPQGANTEAF
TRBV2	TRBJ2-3	ASTRGGGGPIDTQY
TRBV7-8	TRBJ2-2	ASSNRDRGSPGELF
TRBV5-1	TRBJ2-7	ASCRDGLYEQY
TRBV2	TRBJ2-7	ASSYYEQY
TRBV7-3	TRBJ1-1	ASSLTRANTEAF
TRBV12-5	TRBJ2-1	ASGLVTGGGSNEQF
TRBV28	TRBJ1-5	ASRPGQYNQPQH
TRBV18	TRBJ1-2	ASSPSPGQSGYT
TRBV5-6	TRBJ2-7	ASSTRTGVGEQY
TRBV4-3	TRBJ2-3	ASSQESLRTSGSLDTQY
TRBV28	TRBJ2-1	ASSRSGTSGRGEQF
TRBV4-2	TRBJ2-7	ASSQDKGGSYEQY
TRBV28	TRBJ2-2	ASSLVGAGELF
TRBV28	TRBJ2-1	ASRGRISGGRSYNEQF
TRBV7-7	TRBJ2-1	ASSLGVGRAVDEQF
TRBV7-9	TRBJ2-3	ASSRIGHTQY
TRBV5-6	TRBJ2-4	ASSSAGSENIQY
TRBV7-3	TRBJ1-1	ASSFSMNTEAF
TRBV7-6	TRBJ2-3	ASGAQLTDTQY
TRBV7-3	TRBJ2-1	ASSLASSSYNEQF
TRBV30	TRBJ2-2	AWSQSATGELF